These 24 T cell receptor beta chains originate from one sample sequenced in a study of shared clonotypes between healthy human individuals. Some clones are missing from TCRdb's copy, which holds only in-frame ones; the method was immunoSEQ multiplex PCR. The sample contains around 1.1 million clones, about four fifths of which appear only once. Sequencing used memory CD4+ T cells from PBMCs. This sample's subset: CD45RA-negative fraction. The receptors were gathered from a man in his late teens or twenties in good health. Some clones in this sample may be carry-over from other donors' samples.

The J gene is TRBJ2-7, the V gene TRBV6-5; the D gene is possibly TRBD1 (5 bases). Deletions cut 6 bases from V and 2 bases from J, with 14 bases between. The CDR3 length is 14 residues. Germline CDR1 and CDR2: MNHEY and SVGAGI. Here the CDR3 DNA reads TGTGCCAGCAGCCACGACAGAGACCCCTACGAGCAGTACTTC. It specifies CASSHDRDPYEQYF.

The V call is TRBV5-1, the J call TRBJ2-7; the D gene is possibly TRBD1 (6 bases). The germline V and J ends were trimmed by 4 bases and 4 bases, with 18 bases remaining between them. Germline loops: CDR1 SGHRS, CDR2 YFSETQ. The CDR3 length is 15 residues. CDR3 nucleotide sequence: TGCGCCAGCAGCCCAGGACAGAGCGGCGGTTACGAGCAGTACTTC. It encodes CASSPGQSGGYEQYF.

V gene TRBV7-8 combines with J gene TRBJ1-2; TRBD1 aligns across 9 bases. Looked up from germline, CDR1 is SGHVS and CDR2 is FQNEAQ. This CDR3 has 14 amino acids. With V trimmed by 3 bases and J by 6 bases, 5 bases remained unmatched. This CDR3 reads CASSLGQGVNGYTF. CDR3 DNA sequence: TGTGCCAGCAGCTTGGGACAGGGAGTGAATGGCTACACCTTC.

The V call is TRBV5-4, the J call TRBJ2-1, with 8 bases aligning to TRBD2. This CDR3 has 12 residues. V was pared by 5 bases and J by 11 bases, with 6 bases of the junction left unmatched. Per germline, CDR1 SGHNT and CDR2 YYREEE (reference sequence). The CDR3 loop is CASRFSGSKQFF. The CDR3 bases are TGTGCCAGCAGATTCAGCGGGAGTAAGCAGTTCTTC.

V and J are TRBV6-6 and TRBJ2-7; 8 positions agree with TRBD1. The V gene end was trimmed by 7 bases and the J gene end by 1 base; junction bases not matched to a gene: 6. The CDR3 contains 14 residues. Germline CDR1 is MNHNY and CDR2 is SVGAGI (reference sequence). This CDR3 is CASNDRGPSYEQYF. DNA of the CDR3: TGTGCCAGCAATGACAGGGGTCCTTCCTACGAGCAGTACTTC.

The V call is TRBV9, the J call TRBJ1-4; D gene unclear. The CDR3 contains 16 residues. Trimming removed 5 bases at V and 3 bases at J, with 17 bases between. The germline CDR1 and CDR2 sequences are SGDLS and YYNGEE. The CDR3 DNA is TGTGCCAGCAGTCGTAGCCAGGACGGTTCTAATGAAAAACTGTTTTTT. It encodes CASSRSQDGSNEKLFF.

This rearrangement joins TRBV5-1 to TRBJ2-1, with 10 bases identical to TRBD2. This CDR3 region has 15 residues. Germline V lookup: CDR1 SGHRS, CDR2 YFSETQ. V lost 4 bases to trimming and J lost 4 bases; unmatched junction nucleotides: 5. CDR3 loop: CASSATSGPYNEQFF. The CDR3 DNA follows: TGCGCCAGCAGCGCGACTAGCGGGCCGTACAATGAGCAGTTCTTC.

This clone has only one observation. The J gene is TRBJ2-7, the V gene TRBV11-2, with TRBD2 identical over 10 bases. This CDR3 region has 15 residues. The germline V gene has CDR1 SGHAT and CDR2 FQNNGV. V lost 5 bases and J lost 2; bases outside the gene matches: 6. The DNA of the CDR3 is TGTGCCAGCAGCCTCCGACTAGCGGGTCCCTACGAGCAGTACTTC. Protein sequence: CASSLRLAGPYEQYF.

This chain uses TRBV2 with TRBJ2-2; 10 bases fit TRBD2. The length of the CDR3 is 19 residues. V was pared by 5 bases and J by 6 bases, with 18 bases of the junction left unmatched. Per the germline V gene, CDR1 is SNHLY and CDR2 is FYNNEI. This chain's CDR3 is CASSLRGRLSGRAAGELFF. The CDR3 nucleotides read TGTGCCAGCAGTCTTCGGGGGCGACTCAGCGGGAGGGCCGCCGGGGAGCTGTTTTTT. Looking up the rest from reference TRBV2 and TRBJ2-2 gives the full variable domain: EPEVTQTPSHQVTQMGQEVILRCVPISNHLYFYWYRQILGQKVEFLVSFYNNEISEKSEIFDDQFSVERPDGSNFTLKIRSTKLEDSAMYFCASSLRGRLSGRAAGELFFGEGSRLTVL.

The rearrangement links TRBV28 to TRBJ2-7, with D possibly being TRBD2 (6 bases). CDR3 size: 15 residues. CDR1 is MDHEN and CDR2 is SYDVKM in the germline V gene. Trimming took off 6 bases at V and 0 bases at J, with 15 bases between the two ends. The CDR3 sequence: CASRGSAGNSYEQYF. Written as DNA, the CDR3 is TGTGCCAGCAGGGGCTCGGCGGGGAACTCCTACGAGCAGTACTTC.

V usage is TRBV6-5 and J usage is TRBJ2-1; maybe TRBD1 (6 bases). Looked up from germline, CDR1 is MNHEY and CDR2 is SVGAGI. This CDR3 comprises 13 residues. V was pared by 6 bases and J by 7 bases, with 13 bases between. The CDR3, as DNA: TGTGCCAGCAGAGGGGGTGGTAGTAATGAGCAGTTCTTC. It codes for CASRGGGSNEQFF.

This chain uses TRBV7-8 with TRBJ2-5; 7 positions agree with TRBD2. Germline CDR1 and CDR2: SGHVS and FQNEAQ. With V trimmed by 6 bases and J by 0 bases, 13 bases remained unmatched. The CDR3 spans 17 residues. This CDR3 reads CASRYSRLAMYQETQYF. The CDR3 DNA follows: TGTGCCAGCAGGTACTCCCGACTAGCTATGTACCAAGAGACCCAGTACTTC.

At least ten counts were recorded for this clone. Other DNA sequences in the sample encode the same CDR3. The rearrangement links TRBV4-1 to TRBJ2-5; D is undetermined. V was cut by 1 base and J by 5 bases, with 8 bases left in between. CDR1 and CDR2 from the germline V gene are MGHRA and YSYEKL. The CDR3 runs 13 residues. The CDR3 protein is CASSQVPRETQYF. The CDR3 region has the DNA TGCGCCAGCAGCCAAGTTCCGAGGGAGACCCAGTACTTC.

V usage is TRBV5-1 and J usage is TRBJ1-1, with TRBD1 as a possible D gene (5 bases). Germline V gives CDR1 SGHRS, CDR2 YFSETQ. Deletions cut 4 bases from V and 0 bases from J, with 10 bases between. The CDR3 consists of 14 residues. The CDR3 nucleotides are TGCGCCAGCAGCCCCGGGACGATGAACACTGAAGCTTTCTTT. Translated: CASSPGTMNTEAFF.

CDR3 coding DNA: TGTGCCAGCAGTAGACAGGCCCCCTACGAGCAGTACTTC. It translates to CASSRQAPYEQYF. This chain uses TRBV27 with TRBJ2-7; weak D call: TRBD1 (6 bases). CDR1 and CDR2 (germline): MNHEY, SMNVEV (reference sequence). V shed 5 bases and J shed 2 bases, with 10 bases lying between them. CDR3 size: 13 residues.

The rearrangement links TRBV5-1 to TRBJ1-6; possible D gene TRBD1, 5 bases. From germline, CDR1 is SGHRS and CDR2 YFSETQ. The CDR3 contains 15 residues. With 4 bases removed from V and 0 bases from J, the gap between germline ends came to 8 bases. CDR3 bases: TGCGCCAGCAGCCCAGGGTCCTCCTATAATTCACCCCTCCACTTT. It is translated as CASSPGSSYNSPLHF.

V usage is TRBV28 and J usage is TRBJ2-1; the D gene could be TRBD1 or TRBD2 (5 bases each). The CDR3 loop spans 14 amino acids. V lost 3 bases to trimming and J lost 0 bases, with 6 bases between them. CDR1 MDHEN and CDR2 SYDVKM come from the germline V gene. The CDR3 spells CASSLGPSYNEQFF. The DNA of the CDR3 is TGTGCCAGCAGTTTGGGACCCTCCTACAATGAGCAGTTCTTC.

This clone was seen at least ten times. V gene TRBV6-5 combines with J gene TRBJ1-2, with a tentative D call TRBD1 (5 bases). Germline assignment: CDR1 MNHEY and CDR2 SVGAGI. The CDR3 loop spans 14 amino acids. The ends were cut back, 0 bases at V and 8 bases at J, with 13 bases in the middle. The CDR3 reads CASSYSSQRGGYTF. In DNA, the CDR3 is TGTGCCAGCAGTTACTCCTCCCAGAGGGGAGGCTACACCTTC.

The chain has TRBV18 and TRBJ1-5; no clear D. CDR1 and CDR2 (germline): KGHSH, LQKENI. Trimming shortened V by 1 base and J by 3 bases, and 7 bases separated the two germline ends. This CDR3 region has 14 residues. The CDR3 loop reads CASSPQGLNQPQHF. CDR3 coding DNA: TGTGCCAGCTCACCACAGGGTCTCAATCAGCCCCAGCATTTT.

This clone was seen more than once but under ten times. The chain joins TRBV30 to TRBJ2-7; TRBD1 might be the D (5 bases). V was pared by 6 bases and J by 6 bases, with 15 bases between. This CDR3 has 12 residues. Germline-derived CDR1 and CDR2 are GTSNPN and SVGIG (reference sequence). CDR3 sequence reads: CACRKGRGEQYF. DNA of the CDR3: TGTGCCTGCCGTAAGGGTAGGGGCGAGCAGTACTTC.

The chain recombines TRBV29-1 with TRBJ2-7; the D gene is possibly TRBD1 (6 bases). The germline V and J ends were trimmed by 1 base and 5 bases, with 9 bases remaining between them. This CDR3 has 12 residues. The germline V gene has CDR1 SQVTM and CDR2 ANQGSEA. This CDR3 reads CSVEVGGHEQYF. The DNA of the CDR3 is TGCAGCGTTGAAGTTGGGGGCCACGAGCAGTACTTC.

The chain is built from TRBV10-3 and TRBJ2-5; TRBD1 agrees at 7 bases. Trimming at V came to 9 bases and at J to 3 bases, leaving 1 base not matched to a gene. Germline lookup yields CDR1 ENHRY and CDR2 SYGVKD. The CDR3 sequence is 11 residues long. This CDR3 is CAIGTEETQYF. The DNA for the CDR3 is TGTGCCATTGGGACAGAAGAGACCCAGTACTTC.

The chain combines TRBV30 with TRBJ1-4, with TRBD1 matching over 7 bases. J was trimmed by 4 bases and V by 4 bases; bases with no gene match: 6. The germline CDR1 and CDR2 sequences are GTSNPN and SVGIG (reference sequence). This CDR3 spans 14 amino acids. CDR3 protein: CAWKGGQLNEKLFF. The CDR3 nucleotides are TGTGCCTGGAAAGGGGGACAGCTTAATGAAAAACTGTTTTTT.

The V and J genes are TRBV28 and TRBJ1-1; D not resolved. V lost 5 bases and J 1 base, leaving 17 bases between the germline ends. CDR3 size: 16 residues. Germline V gene lookup returns CDR1 MDHEN and CDR2 SYDVKM. The CDR3 spells CASSTGSASGNTEAFF. CDR3 in DNA: TGTGCCAGCAGTACCGGCAGCGCGAGTGGGAACACTGAAGCTTTCTTT.